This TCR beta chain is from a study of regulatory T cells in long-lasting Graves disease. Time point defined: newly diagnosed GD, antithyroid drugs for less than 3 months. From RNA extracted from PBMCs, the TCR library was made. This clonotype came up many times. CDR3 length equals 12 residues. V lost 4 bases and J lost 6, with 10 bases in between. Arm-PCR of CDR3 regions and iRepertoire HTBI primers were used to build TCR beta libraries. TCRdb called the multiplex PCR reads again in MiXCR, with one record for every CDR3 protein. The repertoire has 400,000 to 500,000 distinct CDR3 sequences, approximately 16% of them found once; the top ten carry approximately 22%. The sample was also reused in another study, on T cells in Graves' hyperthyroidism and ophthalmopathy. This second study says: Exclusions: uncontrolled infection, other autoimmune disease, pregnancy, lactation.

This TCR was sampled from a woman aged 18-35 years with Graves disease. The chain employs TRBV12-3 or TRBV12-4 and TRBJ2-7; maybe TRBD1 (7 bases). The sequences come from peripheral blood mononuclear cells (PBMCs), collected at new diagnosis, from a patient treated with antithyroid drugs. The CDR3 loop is CASSYQGGEQYF. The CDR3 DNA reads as TGTGCCAGCAGTTATCAGGGGGGCGAGCAGTACTTC.